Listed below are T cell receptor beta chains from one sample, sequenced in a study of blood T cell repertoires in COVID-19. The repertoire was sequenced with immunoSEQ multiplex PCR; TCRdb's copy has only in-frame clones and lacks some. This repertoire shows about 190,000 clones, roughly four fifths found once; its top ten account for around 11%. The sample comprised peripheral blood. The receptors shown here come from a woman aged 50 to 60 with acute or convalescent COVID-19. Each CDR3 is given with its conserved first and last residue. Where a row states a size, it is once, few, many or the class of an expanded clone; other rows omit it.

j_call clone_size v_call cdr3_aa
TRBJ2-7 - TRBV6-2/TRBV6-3 CASSYLQAGLAGGQRYEQYF
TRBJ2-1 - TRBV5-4 CASSLNGQGAYNEQFF
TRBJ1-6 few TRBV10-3 CAISESGDTNSPLHF
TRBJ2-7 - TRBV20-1 CSAHGGREQYF
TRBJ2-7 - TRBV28 CASSLLPRTGYYEQYF
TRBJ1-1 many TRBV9 CASRMTGETEAFF
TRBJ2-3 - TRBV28 CASSWRDGTDTQYF
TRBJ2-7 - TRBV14 CASSGGIYEQYF
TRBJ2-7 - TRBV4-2 CASSQGTGPSYEQYF
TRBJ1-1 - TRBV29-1 CSVRAPKGANTEAFF
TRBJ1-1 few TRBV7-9 CASSSDRVVSFF
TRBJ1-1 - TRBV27 CASSLRGEAFF
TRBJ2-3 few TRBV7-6 CASSLGPAGRADTQYF
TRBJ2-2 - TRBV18 CASSPRTGKTGELFF
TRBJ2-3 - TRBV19 CASSILSGLVTDTQYF
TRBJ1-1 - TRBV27 CASSLTSGLSTEAFF
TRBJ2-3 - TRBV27 CASSLWRGVTDTQYF
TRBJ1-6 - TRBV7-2 CASSLEGDSPLHF
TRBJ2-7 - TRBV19 CASSSRDSTYEQYF
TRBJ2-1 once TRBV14 CASSQVAGGLGEQFF